A single sample is the source of the 2 T cell receptor beta chains below, sequenced in a study of T cells in Graves' hyperthyroidism and ophthalmopathy. The CDR3 regions of TCR beta were amplified from RNA transcripts. In the first-round RT-PCR of the TCR CDR3, the HTBI primer set was used. Using its own MiXCR run on the multiplex PCR reads, TCRdb lists one record per CDR3 protein. Of a few hundred thousand distinct CDR3 sequences listed, less than 15% were seen once; the top ten hold about 9.1%. What was sequenced was blood. These receptor sequences come from a woman younger than 35 with Graves' hyperthyroidism.

The table lists this clonotype with many counts. The chain carries TRBV7-2 and TRBJ2-7; 9 nucleotides align to TRBD2. This CDR3 region has 14 residues. CDR1 is SGHTA, CDR2 FQGNSA, per germline. The V segment lost 5 bases and the J segment 7 bases; nucleotides outside the gene matches: 9. The CDR3 loop is CASSHSGSVGEQYF. CDR3 nucleotide sequence: TGTGCCAGCAGCCATAGCGGGAGTGTCGGAGAGCAGTACTTC.

The rearrangement uses TRBV29-1 and TRBJ1-2; 9 nucleotides agree with TRBD1. V lost 2 bases, J lost 8 bases, and 12 bases stayed unmatched. The CDR3 spans 15 residues. Germline lookup yields CDR1 SQVTM and CDR2 ANQGSEA. CDR3 DNA: TGCAGCGTTGAAAAGGGACAGGGTAGTCTGGGCGGCTACACCTTC. Translating it yields CSVEKGQGSLGGYTF.